Following are 7 T cell receptor beta chains from one sample sequenced in a study of post-analysis software for immune sequencing data. Broader study findings: The study found TRBV5-6, TRBV5-1 and TRBV20-1 among about 5 TRBV segments more frequent in patients than controls.

Antigens for these TCRs are unknown. Carried by the TCR beta cDNA libraries were unique molecular identifiers. TCRdb itself ran the PCR reads through MiXCR, one entry per CDR3 protein. The sample records roughly 430,000 distinct CDR3 sequences, 39% being singletons. Sequencing was done on a sample of blood. Receptors were obtained from a girl aged 2-10 years with multiple sclerosis.

This clonotype turned up a few times. V and J are TRBV4-3 and TRBJ2-7, with 8 bases matching TRBD2. Germline V gene data show CDR1 as LGHNA and CDR2 as YSLEER. V trimming: 0 bases; J trimming: 1 base; junction bases outside the gene matches: 2. The CDR3 extends over 15 amino acids. This CDR3 reads CASSQESGGSYEQYF. The CDR3, as DNA: TGCGCCAGCAGCCAAGAAAGCGGGGGATCCTACGAGCAGTACTTC.

This chain uses TRBV20-1 with TRBJ1-2, with 7 bases lining up with TRBD1. This CDR3 spans 13 amino acids. With 1 base clipped from V and 8 bases from J, the junction kept 7 bases outside the gene matches. Germline loops: CDR1 DFQATT, CDR2 SNEGSKA (reference sequence). CDR3 loop: CSARVSRGKGYTF. CDR3 bases: TGCAGTGCTAGAGTCAGCAGGGGGAAAGGCTACACCTTC.

CDR3 residues: CASRQGAYEQFF. In DNA form, the CDR3 reads TGTGCCAGCAGGCAGGGGGCATATGAGCAGTTCTTC. The rearrangement uses TRBV12-3 or TRBV12-4 and TRBJ2-1; 8 bases match TRBD1. With V trimmed by 6 bases and J by 8 bases, 3 bases remained unmatched. The CDR3 totals 12 residues.

Of note for this clonotype: This could be a read error, since a much larger clone is one nucleotide away. The chain has TRBV28 and TRBJ2-6; perhaps TRBD2 as D (6 bases). Germline CDR1 MDHEN, CDR2 SYDVKM. This CDR3 spans 18 amino acids. This chain's CDR3 is CTSSNPGRWSAGANVLTF. The CDR3 DNA is TGTACCAGCAGCAATCCAGGGAGGTGGTCTGCTGGGGCCAACGTCCTGACTTTC.

The rearrangement joins TRBV28 to TRBJ2-7; TRBD1 matches 7 bases. Germline loops: CDR1 MDHEN, CDR2 SYDVKM. The CDR3 totals 12 residues. The V and J ends lost 10 bases and 7 bases, in that order; junction bases with no gene match: 10. CDR3: CATAGGDREQYF. The CDR3 nucleotides are TGTGCCACCGCAGGGGGTGATAGGGAGCAGTACTTC.

CDR3 DNA sequence: TGTGCCAGCAGTGACCCACTAGCGGGGGAAGAGACCCAGTACTTC. Its translation: CASSDPLAGEETQYF. The rearrangement uses TRBV6-2 or TRBV6-3 and TRBJ2-5, with 11 bases aligning to TRBD2. The ends lost 5 bases at V and 3 bases at J; junction bases unmatched: 5. The CDR3 covers 15 residues. The germline gives CDR1 MNHEY, CDR2 SVGEGT.

V is TRBV12-3 or TRBV12-4 and J is TRBJ1-5; D possibly corresponds to TRBD1 (6 bases). V was shortened by 2 bases and J by 0 bases, with 14 bases between the two germline ends. This CDR3 comprises 17 residues. The DNA for the CDR3 is TGTGCCAGCAGTTTAATCGTGGGGGGCCATAGCAATCAGCCCCAGCATTTT. Translated: CASSLIVGGHSNQPQHF.